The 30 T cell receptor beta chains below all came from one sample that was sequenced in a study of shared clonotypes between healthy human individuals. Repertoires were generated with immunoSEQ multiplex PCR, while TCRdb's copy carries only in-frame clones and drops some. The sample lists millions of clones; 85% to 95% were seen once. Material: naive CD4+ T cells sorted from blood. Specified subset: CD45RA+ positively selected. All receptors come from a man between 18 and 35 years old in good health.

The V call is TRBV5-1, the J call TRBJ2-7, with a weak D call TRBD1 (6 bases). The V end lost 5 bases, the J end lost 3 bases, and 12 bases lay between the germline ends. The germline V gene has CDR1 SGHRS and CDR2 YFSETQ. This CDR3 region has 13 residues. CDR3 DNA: TGCGCCAGCAGTCGGGACAATATCTACGAGCAGTACTTC. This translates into CASSRDNIYEQYF.

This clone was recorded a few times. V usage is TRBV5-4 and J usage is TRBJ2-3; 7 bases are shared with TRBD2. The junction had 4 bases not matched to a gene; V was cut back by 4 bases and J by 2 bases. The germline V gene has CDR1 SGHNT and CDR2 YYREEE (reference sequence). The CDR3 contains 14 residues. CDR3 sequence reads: CASSAGLDTDTQYF. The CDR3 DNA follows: TGTGCCAGCAGCGCCGGACTAGACACAGATACGCAGTATTTT.

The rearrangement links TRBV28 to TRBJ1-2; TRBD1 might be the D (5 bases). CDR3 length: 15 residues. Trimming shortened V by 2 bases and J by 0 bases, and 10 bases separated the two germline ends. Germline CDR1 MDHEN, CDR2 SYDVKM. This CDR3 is CASSLGGAANYGYTF. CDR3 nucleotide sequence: TGTGCCAGCAGTTTAGGTGGGGCGGCTAACTATGGCTACACCTTC.

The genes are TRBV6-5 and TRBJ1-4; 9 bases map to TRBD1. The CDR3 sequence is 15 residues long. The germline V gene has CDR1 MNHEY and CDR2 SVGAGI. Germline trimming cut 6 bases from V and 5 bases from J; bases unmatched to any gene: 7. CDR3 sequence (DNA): TGTGCCAGCAGACCCCTGACAGGGGGGAATGAAAAACTGTTTTTT. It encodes CASRPLTGGNEKLFF.

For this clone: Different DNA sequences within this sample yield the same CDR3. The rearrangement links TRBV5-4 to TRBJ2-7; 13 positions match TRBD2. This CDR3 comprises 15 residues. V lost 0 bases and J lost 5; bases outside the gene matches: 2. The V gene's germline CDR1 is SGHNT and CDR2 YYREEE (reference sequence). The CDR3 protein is CASSLGGLAGDEQYF. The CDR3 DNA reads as TGTGCCAGCAGCTTGGGAGGACTAGCGGGAGACGAGCAGTACTTC.

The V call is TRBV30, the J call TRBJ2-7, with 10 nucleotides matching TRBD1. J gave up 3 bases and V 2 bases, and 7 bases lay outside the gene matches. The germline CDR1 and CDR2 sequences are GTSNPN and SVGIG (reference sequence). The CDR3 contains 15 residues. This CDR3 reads CAWSPPGQGFYEQYF. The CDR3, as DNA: TGTGCCTGGAGTCCTCCGGGACAGGGGTTCTACGAGCAGTACTTC.

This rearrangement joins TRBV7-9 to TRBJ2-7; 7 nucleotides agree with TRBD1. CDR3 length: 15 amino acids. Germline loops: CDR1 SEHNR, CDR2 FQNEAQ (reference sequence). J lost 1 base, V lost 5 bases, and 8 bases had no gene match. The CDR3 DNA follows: TGTGCCAGCAGCCACCGGGACAGTGGGTCCTACGAGCAGTACTTC. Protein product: CASSHRDSGSYEQYF.

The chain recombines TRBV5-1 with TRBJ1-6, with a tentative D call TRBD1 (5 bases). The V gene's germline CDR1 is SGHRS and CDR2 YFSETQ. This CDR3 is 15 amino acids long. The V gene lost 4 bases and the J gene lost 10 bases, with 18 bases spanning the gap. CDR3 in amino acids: CASSLEGTRNSPLHF. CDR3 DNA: TGCGCCAGCAGCCTGGAGGGGACCCGGAACTCACCCCTCCACTTT.

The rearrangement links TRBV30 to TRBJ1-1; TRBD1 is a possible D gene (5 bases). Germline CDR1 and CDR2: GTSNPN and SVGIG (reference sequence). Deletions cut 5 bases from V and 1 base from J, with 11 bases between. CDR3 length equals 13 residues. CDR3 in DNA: TGTGCCTGGGGGAGAACAGGGAACACTGAAGCTTTCTTT. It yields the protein CAWGRTGNTEAFF.

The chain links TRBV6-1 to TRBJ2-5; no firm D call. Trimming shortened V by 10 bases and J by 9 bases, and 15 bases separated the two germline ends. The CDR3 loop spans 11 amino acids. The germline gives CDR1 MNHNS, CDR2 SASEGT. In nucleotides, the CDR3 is TGTGCCACCACGCTCAGCCAGGCCCAGTACTTC. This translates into CATTLSQAQYF.

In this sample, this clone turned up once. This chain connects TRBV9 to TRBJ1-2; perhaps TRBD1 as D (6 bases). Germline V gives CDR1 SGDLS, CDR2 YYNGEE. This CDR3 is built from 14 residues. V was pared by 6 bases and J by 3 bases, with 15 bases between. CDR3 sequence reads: CASNVGQTDYGYTF. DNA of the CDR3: TGTGCCAGCAACGTTGGACAGACTGACTATGGCTACACCTTC.

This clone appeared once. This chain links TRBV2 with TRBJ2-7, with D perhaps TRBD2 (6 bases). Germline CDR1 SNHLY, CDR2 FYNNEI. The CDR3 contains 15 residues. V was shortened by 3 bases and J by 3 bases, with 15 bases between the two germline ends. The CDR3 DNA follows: TGTGCCAGCAGTGACGGAGGGTTTGGGGTCTACGAGCAGTACTTC. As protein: CASSDGGFGVYEQYF.

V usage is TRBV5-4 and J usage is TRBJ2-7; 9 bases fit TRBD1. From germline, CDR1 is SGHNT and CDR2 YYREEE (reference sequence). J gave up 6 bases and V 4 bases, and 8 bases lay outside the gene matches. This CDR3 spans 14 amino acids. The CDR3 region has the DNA TGTGCCAGCAGCCCGGGACAGGGATTAAGCGAGCAGTACTTC. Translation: CASSPGQGLSEQYF. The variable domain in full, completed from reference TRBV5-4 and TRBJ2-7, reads ETGVTQSPTHLIKTRGQQVTLRCSSQSGHNTVSWYQQALGQGPQFIFQYYREEENGRGNFPPRFSGLQFPNYSSELNVNALELDDSALYLCASSPGQGLSEQYFGPGTRLTVT.

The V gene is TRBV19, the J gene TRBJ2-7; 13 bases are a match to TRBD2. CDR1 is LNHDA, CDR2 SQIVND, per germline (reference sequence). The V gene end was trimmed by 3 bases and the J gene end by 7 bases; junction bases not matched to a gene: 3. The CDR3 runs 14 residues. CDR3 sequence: CASSISGLAGEQYF. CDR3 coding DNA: TGTGCCAGTAGTATTTCGGGACTAGCGGGAGAGCAGTACTTC. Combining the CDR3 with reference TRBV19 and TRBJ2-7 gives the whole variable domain DGGITQSPKYLFRKEGQNVTLSCEQNLNHDAMYWYRQDPGQGLRLIYYSQIVNDFQKGDIAEGYSVSREKKESFPLTVTSAQKNPTAFYLCASSISGLAGEQYFGPGTRLTVT.

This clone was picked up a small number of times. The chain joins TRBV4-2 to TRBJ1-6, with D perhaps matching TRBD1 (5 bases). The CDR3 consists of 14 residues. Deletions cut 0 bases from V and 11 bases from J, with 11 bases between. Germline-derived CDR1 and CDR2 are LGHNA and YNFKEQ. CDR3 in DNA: TGTGCCAGCAGCCAAGATCGGGGCAAGGCACCCCTCCACTTT. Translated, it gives CASSQDRGKAPLHF.

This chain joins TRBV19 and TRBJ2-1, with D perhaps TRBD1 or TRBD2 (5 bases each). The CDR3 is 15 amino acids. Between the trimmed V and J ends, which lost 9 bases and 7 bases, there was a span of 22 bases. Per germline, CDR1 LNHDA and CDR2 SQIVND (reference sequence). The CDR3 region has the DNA TGTGCCAGCCATCCGGGACCCGTCTTAGGGAATGAGCAGTTCTTC. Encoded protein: CASHPGPVLGNEQFF.

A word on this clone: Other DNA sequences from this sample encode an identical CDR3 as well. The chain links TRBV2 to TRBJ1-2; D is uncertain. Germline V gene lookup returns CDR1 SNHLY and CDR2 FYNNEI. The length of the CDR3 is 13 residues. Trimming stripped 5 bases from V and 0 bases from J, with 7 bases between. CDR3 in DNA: TGTGCCAGCAGTAGCCACTCTAACTATGGCTACACCTTC. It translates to CASSSHSNYGYTF.

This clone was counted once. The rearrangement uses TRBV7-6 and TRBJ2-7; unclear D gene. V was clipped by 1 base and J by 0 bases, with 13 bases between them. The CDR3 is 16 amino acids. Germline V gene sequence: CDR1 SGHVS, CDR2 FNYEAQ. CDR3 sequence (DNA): TGTGCCAGCAGCTTAGGAAGATACTCAAGCTCCTACGAGCAGTACTTC. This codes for CASSLGRYSSSYEQYF.

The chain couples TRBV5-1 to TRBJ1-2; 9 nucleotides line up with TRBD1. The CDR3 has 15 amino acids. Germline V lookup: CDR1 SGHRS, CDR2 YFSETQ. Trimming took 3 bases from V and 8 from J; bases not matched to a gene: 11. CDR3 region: CASSWGGTGLSGYTF. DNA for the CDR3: TGCGCCAGCAGCTGGGGTGGGACAGGGCTCTCCGGCTACACCTTC.

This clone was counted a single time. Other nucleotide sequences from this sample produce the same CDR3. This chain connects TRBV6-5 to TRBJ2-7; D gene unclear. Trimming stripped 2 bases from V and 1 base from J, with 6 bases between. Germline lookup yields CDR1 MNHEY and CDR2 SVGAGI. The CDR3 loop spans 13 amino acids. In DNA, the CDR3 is TGTGCCAGCAGTTACGGCCAGTCCTACGAGCAGTACTTC. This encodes CASSYGQSYEQYF.

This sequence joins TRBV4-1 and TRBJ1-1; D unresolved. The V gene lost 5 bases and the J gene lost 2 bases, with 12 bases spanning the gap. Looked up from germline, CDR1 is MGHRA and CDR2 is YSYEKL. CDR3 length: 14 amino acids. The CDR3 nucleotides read TGCGCCAGCAGCAAGGCGGACCGTAACACTGAAGCTTTCTTT. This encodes CASSKADRNTEAFF.

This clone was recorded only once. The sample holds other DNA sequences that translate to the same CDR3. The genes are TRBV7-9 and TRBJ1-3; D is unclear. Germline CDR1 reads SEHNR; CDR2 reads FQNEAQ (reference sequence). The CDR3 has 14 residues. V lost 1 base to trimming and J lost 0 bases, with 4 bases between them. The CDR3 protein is CASSLGDSGNTIYF. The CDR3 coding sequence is TGTGCCAGCAGCTTAGGAGACTCTGGAAACACCATATATTTT.

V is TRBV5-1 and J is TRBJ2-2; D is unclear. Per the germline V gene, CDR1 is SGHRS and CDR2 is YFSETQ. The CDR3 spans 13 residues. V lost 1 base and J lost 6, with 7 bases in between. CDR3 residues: CASSLIVAGELFF. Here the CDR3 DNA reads TGCGCCAGCAGCTTGATTGTGGCCGGGGAGCTGTTTTTT.

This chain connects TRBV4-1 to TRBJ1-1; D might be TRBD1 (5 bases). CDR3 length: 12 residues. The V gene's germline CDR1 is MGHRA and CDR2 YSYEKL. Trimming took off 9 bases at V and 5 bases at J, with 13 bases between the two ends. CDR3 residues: CARPKGSTEAFF. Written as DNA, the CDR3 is TGCGCCAGACCTAAGGGGTCAACTGAAGCTTTCTTT.

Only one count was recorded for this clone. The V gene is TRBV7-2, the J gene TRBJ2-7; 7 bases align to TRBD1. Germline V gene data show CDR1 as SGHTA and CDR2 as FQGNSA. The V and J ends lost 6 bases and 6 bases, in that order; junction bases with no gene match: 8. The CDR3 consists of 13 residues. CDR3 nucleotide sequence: TGTGCCAGCAGGTACACAGGGGTAAGCGAGCAGTACTTC. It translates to CASRYTGVSEQYF.

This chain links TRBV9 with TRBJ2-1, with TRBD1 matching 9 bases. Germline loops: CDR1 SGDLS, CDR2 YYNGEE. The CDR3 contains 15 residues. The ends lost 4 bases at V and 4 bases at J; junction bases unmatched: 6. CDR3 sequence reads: CASSPGQGPYNEQFF. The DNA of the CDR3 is TGTGCCAGCAGCCCCGGACAGGGGCCTTACAATGAGCAGTTCTTC.

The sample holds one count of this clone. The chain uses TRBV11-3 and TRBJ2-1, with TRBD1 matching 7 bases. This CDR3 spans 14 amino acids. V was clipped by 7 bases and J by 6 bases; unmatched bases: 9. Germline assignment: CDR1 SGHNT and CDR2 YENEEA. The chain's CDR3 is CASMWTGTINEQFF. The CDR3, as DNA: TGTGCCAGCATGTGGACAGGCACAATCAATGAGCAGTTCTTC.

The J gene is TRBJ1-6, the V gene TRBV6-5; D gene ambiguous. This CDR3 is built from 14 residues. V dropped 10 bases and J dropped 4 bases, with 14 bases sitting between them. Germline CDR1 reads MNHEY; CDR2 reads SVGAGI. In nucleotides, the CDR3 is TGTGCCACCAGAATAGAAGCGTATAATTCACCCCTCCACTTT. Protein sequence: CATRIEAYNSPLHF.

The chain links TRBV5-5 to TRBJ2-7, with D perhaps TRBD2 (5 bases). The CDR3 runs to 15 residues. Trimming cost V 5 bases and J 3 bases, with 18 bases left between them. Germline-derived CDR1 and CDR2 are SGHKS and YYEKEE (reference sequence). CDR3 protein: CASSRVFGENYEQYF. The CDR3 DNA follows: TGTGCCAGCAGTCGGGTCTTCGGGGAAAACTACGAGCAGTACTTC.

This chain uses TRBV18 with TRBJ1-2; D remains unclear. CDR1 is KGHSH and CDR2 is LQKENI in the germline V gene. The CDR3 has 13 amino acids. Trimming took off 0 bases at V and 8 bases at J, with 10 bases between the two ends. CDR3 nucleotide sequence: TGTGCCAGCTCACCACCGGAGGGTCGAGGCTACACCTTC. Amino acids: CASSPPEGRGYTF.